The rows below give T cell receptor beta chains drawn from one sample of a study of response to subunit inactivated influenza vaccine. One entry per CDR3 protein, called by TCRdb with MiXCR from the RT-PCR reads. This table holds about 500,000 distinct CDR3 sequences, 16% found once. The starting material was CD4+ T cells sorted from PBMCs, obtained about 24 months after vaccination. The receptors shown here come from a man aged 50-75 years who received an inactivated influenza vaccine. The CDR3 runs from the conserved cysteine through the conserved F or W. Some rows have no size entry. The others give once, few or many, or a class for an expanded clone.

j_call: TRBJ2-6; v_call: TRBV9; clone_size: -; cdr3_aa: CASSVPAGANVLTF
j_call: TRBJ1-5; v_call: TRBV2; clone_size: -; cdr3_aa: CASRYGQAGNQPQHF
j_call: TRBJ2-5; v_call: TRBV7-2; clone_size: many; cdr3_aa: CASSLEAVETQYF
j_call: TRBJ1-4; v_call: TRBV4-3; clone_size: -; cdr3_aa: CASSQDPRASNEKLFF
j_call: TRBJ2-1; v_call: TRBV12-3/TRBV12-4; clone_size: few; cdr3_aa: CASSLTGGNNEQFF
j_call: TRBJ1-6; v_call: TRBV29-1; clone_size: -; cdr3_aa: CSVSTGTDNSPLHF
j_call: TRBJ2-7; v_call: TRBV20-1; clone_size: -; cdr3_aa: CSARDDRDYEQYF
j_call: TRBJ1-1; v_call: TRBV18; clone_size: -; cdr3_aa: CASSPKQGGEAFF
j_call: TRBJ2-3; v_call: TRBV29-1; clone_size: -; cdr3_aa: CSVPPGEYTDTQYF
j_call: TRBJ2-3; v_call: TRBV2; clone_size: -; cdr3_aa: CASSTPISGPLGDTQYF
j_call: TRBJ1-2; v_call: TRBV2; clone_size: -; cdr3_aa: CASRAGESYGYTF
j_call: TRBJ1-1; v_call: TRBV11-1; clone_size: -; cdr3_aa: CASSPTDLNTEAFF
j_call: TRBJ2-5; v_call: TRBV6-1; clone_size: few; cdr3_aa: CASRRTVAGETQYF
j_call: TRBJ2-3; v_call: TRBV10-3; clone_size: -; cdr3_aa: CAISGSGGRDTQYF
j_call: TRBJ1-2; v_call: TRBV25-1; clone_size: few; cdr3_aa: CASSEGFRGGGYTF
j_call: TRBJ2-1; v_call: TRBV20-1; clone_size: few; cdr3_aa: CSVPVNSRNNEQFF
j_call: TRBJ1-1; v_call: TRBV12-3/TRBV12-4; clone_size: few; cdr3_aa: CASSLGAQGMYTEAFF
j_call: TRBJ2-1; v_call: TRBV28; clone_size: -; cdr3_aa: CASSLLSRTWVLGDEQFF
j_call: TRBJ2-5; v_call: TRBV18; clone_size: -; cdr3_aa: CASSSLASGAEETQYF
j_call: TRBJ2-2; v_call: TRBV12-3/TRBV12-4; clone_size: -; cdr3_aa: CASSLATMAGELFF
j_call: TRBJ2-1; v_call: TRBV25-1; clone_size: -; cdr3_aa: CASSALTSGGANEQFF
j_call: TRBJ2-3; v_call: TRBV5-1; clone_size: few; cdr3_aa: CASSPGTGRIDTQYF
j_call: TRBJ1-4; v_call: TRBV19; clone_size: -; cdr3_aa: CASSREFRRNNEKLFF
j_call: TRBJ2-7; v_call: TRBV7-9; clone_size: -; cdr3_aa: CASSLASPGGSSYEQYF
j_call: TRBJ2-3; v_call: TRBV4-2; clone_size: -; cdr3_aa: CASSHGQASSTDTQYF
j_call: TRBJ2-7; v_call: TRBV29-1; clone_size: -; cdr3_aa: CGVRGQGNGEQYF
j_call: TRBJ1-2; v_call: TRBV5-1; clone_size: -; cdr3_aa: CASSSGTGVAGYTF
j_call: TRBJ2-7; v_call: TRBV9; clone_size: -; cdr3_aa: CASSVFGGPYEQYF
j_call: TRBJ1-3; v_call: TRBV7-9; clone_size: -; cdr3_aa: CASSSLFQVSGNTIYF
j_call: TRBJ2-7; v_call: TRBV7-2; clone_size: many; cdr3_aa: CASREREESYEQYF
j_call: TRBJ1-5; v_call: TRBV29-1; clone_size: -; cdr3_aa: CSVSDRGSNQPQHF
j_call: TRBJ2-7; v_call: TRBV28; clone_size: many; cdr3_aa: CASSLGGRAVYEQYF
j_call: TRBJ2-1; v_call: TRBV11-2; clone_size: few; cdr3_aa: CASSPRGTWDEQFF
j_call: TRBJ2-1; v_call: TRBV5-4; clone_size: few; cdr3_aa: CVSSPNGDRGSNEQFF
j_call: TRBJ2-5; v_call: TRBV28; clone_size: -; cdr3_aa: CASSSLPGGRLWTQYF
j_call: TRBJ2-5; v_call: TRBV6-2/TRBV6-3; clone_size: -; cdr3_aa: CASTLRKTSGRQETQYF
j_call: TRBJ2-1; v_call: TRBV20-1; clone_size: -; cdr3_aa: CSAGLAGGHNEQFF
j_call: TRBJ2-5; v_call: TRBV28; clone_size: -; cdr3_aa: CASSARGTQYF
j_call: TRBJ1-6; v_call: TRBV2; clone_size: -; cdr3_aa: CASSAEGARSPLHF
j_call: TRBJ1-6; v_call: TRBV4-3; clone_size: few; cdr3_aa: CASSQGLQGYNSPLHF
j_call: TRBJ2-7; v_call: TRBV27; clone_size: -; cdr3_aa: CASLGDRHYEQYF
j_call: TRBJ2-3; v_call: TRBV4-3; clone_size: -; cdr3_aa: CASSQRVSAADTQYF
j_call: TRBJ2-5; v_call: TRBV20-1; clone_size: few; cdr3_aa: CSARTSGSPQETQYF
j_call: TRBJ2-1; v_call: TRBV4-3; clone_size: few; cdr3_aa: CASSQHILSGDEQFF
j_call: TRBJ2-5; v_call: TRBV12-3/TRBV12-4; clone_size: many; cdr3_aa: CASSLSLAGFQETQYF
j_call: TRBJ1-1; v_call: TRBV6-1; clone_size: -; cdr3_aa: CASRPTGQNTEAFF
j_call: TRBJ2-5; v_call: TRBV20-1; clone_size: -; cdr3_aa: CSARDRDRGVETQYF
j_call: TRBJ1-2; v_call: TRBV27; clone_size: few; cdr3_aa: CASSLDPQSRYGYTF
j_call: TRBJ1-1; v_call: TRBV6-1; clone_size: few; cdr3_aa: CASRGRTEAFF
j_call: TRBJ2-1; v_call: TRBV3-1; clone_size: -; cdr3_aa: CASSHPGTGIDEQFF
j_call: TRBJ1-3; v_call: TRBV20-1; clone_size: -; cdr3_aa: CSAREDSKGNTIYF
j_call: TRBJ2-1; v_call: TRBV3-1; clone_size: -; cdr3_aa: CASSQDGAGRNEQFF
j_call: TRBJ2-2; v_call: TRBV29-1; clone_size: many; cdr3_aa: CSVEGRANTGELFF
j_call: TRBJ2-7; v_call: TRBV5-1; clone_size: -; cdr3_aa: CASSRDLNSYEQYF
j_call: TRBJ2-2; v_call: TRBV6-1; clone_size: -; cdr3_aa: CASRHLIGQITGELFF